Listed below are T cell receptor beta chains from one sample, sequenced in a study of blood T cells in healthy people across ages. TCRdb re-analysed the 5' RACE reads in MiXCR, keeping a single row per CDR3 protein. The table lists under 2,000,000 distinct CDR3 sequences, around half of them singletons. Specimen: blood. These receptor sequences come from a woman aged 35 to 49 in good health. CDR3s include the opening cysteine and the closing phenylalanine or tryptophan. The order of the fields is clone size, D gene, J gene, CDR3 length, V gene, CDR3 DNA, CDR3 protein. A D gene is named only where the DNA matches it firmly. For some rows the clone size is stated as once, few or many, or as a class when expanded; others skip it.

>-|-|TRBJ1-2|14|TRBV7-2
TGTGCCAGCAGCTCGACCAGGGGATCGGATGGCTACACCTTC
CASSSTRGSDGYTF
>-|-|TRBJ2-6|19|TRBV6-5
TGTGCCAGCAGTTACTCGGCAGGAAACGTTCGTCTCGGGGCCAACGTCCTGACTTTC
CASSYSAGNVRLGANVLTF
>-|TRBD2|TRBJ2-3|14|TRBV12-3/TRBV12-4
TGTGCCAGCAGTTTGCTAGCGGGGGGTGCTACGCAGTATTTT
CASSLLAGGATQYF
>-|-|TRBJ2-5|13|TRBV29-1
TGCAGCGTAATGGGGGGGCGTCAAGAGACCCAGTACTTC
CSVMGGRQETQYF
>-|-|TRBJ2-7|12|TRBV7-2
TGTGCCAGCAGCGTAGAGGGCCTCGAGCAGTACTTC
CASSVEGLEQYF
>few|TRBD1|TRBJ2-1|15|TRBV6-2/TRBV6-3
TGTGCCAGCAGTTCACAGGGGGCGCGCGGCAATGAGCAGTTCTTC
CASSSQGARGNEQFF
>-|-|TRBJ1-1|18|TRBV27
TGTGCCAGCAGGGACCCAGGCGGGCTTTTTAGGGTGAACACTGAAGCTTTCTTT
CASRDPGGLFRVNTEAFF
>few|TRBD2|TRBJ2-5|12|TRBV3-1
TGTGCCAGCAGCCAATCCGCGGGGGATTTGTACTTC
CASSQSAGDLYF
>few|-|TRBJ2-5|16|TRBV20-1
TGCAGTGCTAGGCTGCCCGGGCGGGCATCACAAGAGACCCAGTACTTC
CSARLPGRASQETQYF
>once|-|TRBJ1-5|18|TRBV4-1
TGCGCCAGCAGCCAAGAAGGTACGGGGGCTAACCTCAATCAGCCCCAGCATTTT
CASSQEGTGANLNQPQHF
>few|-|TRBJ2-1|14|TRBV7-2
TGTGCCAGCAGCCAATCGGCTGGGTACAATGAGCAGTTCTTC
CASSQSAGYNEQFF
>-|TRBD2|TRBJ2-1|16|TRBV5-1
TGCGCCAGCAGCCCGGGGGAGGGTAGTTTCTACAATGAGCAGTTCTTC
CASSPGEGSFYNEQFF
>-|-|TRBJ1-1|17|TRBV4-1
TGCGCCAGCAGCCAAGGACTCAGCCGCCGATTTAACACTGAAGCTTTCTTT
CASSQGLSRRFNTEAFF
>-|-|TRBJ1-5|14|TRBV28
TGTGCCAGCAGTTCAGGGGACGGGACTCAGCCCCAGCATTTT
CASSSGDGTQPQHF
>-|TRBD1|TRBJ2-5|14|TRBV7-2
TGTGCCAGCAGCTATTGGACAGGGAGAGAGACCCAGTACTTC
CASSYWTGRETQYF
>-|-|TRBJ2-1|17|TRBV4-3
TGCGCCAGCAGCCAAGAGCCCGTACAGAAGCCCTACAATGAGCAGTTCTTC
CASSQEPVQKPYNEQFF
>-|TRBD2|TRBJ2-1|19|TRBV4-3
TGCGCCAGCAGCCAAGTCGGGGGTATAGCGGGGGGTCTTTACAATGAGCAGTTCTTC
CASSQVGGIAGGLYNEQFF
>-|TRBD2|TRBJ2-5|15|TRBV20-1
TGCAGTGCTAGAGGTCTAGCGGGGGTGGAAGAGACCCAGTACTTC
CSARGLAGVEETQYF
>-|-|TRBJ1-6|15|TRBV6-5
TGTGCCAGCATGACACGACAAGCCTATAATTCACCCCTCCACTTT
CASMTRQAYNSPLHF
>-|-|TRBJ2-3|13|TRBV19
TGTGCCAGTACCGGGGGACGCACATATACGCAGTATTTT
CASTGGRTYTQYF
>-|-|TRBJ2-5|17|TRBV7-6
TGTGCCAGCAGCTTAGAGTCGGGGCAGAGGGGGCAAGAGACCCAGTACTTC
CASSLESGQRGQETQYF
>-|-|TRBJ2-3|13|TRBV14
TGTGCCAGCAGCTCTCCGGGACTCCCATCGCAGTATTTT
CASSSPGLPSQYF
>-|-|TRBJ1-6|17|TRBV6-2/TRBV6-3
TGTGCCAGCAGTTACCCGAAATCCGGCACGCAGACCTCACCCCTCCACTTT
CASSYPKSGTQTSPLHF
>few|-|TRBJ1-5|14|TRBV2
TGTGCTAGCAGTGAAGGAGGGGTCGATCAGCCCCAGCATTTT
CASSEGGVDQPQHF
>-|-|TRBJ2-2|14|TRBV5-1
TGCGCCAGCAGCATAGCAGGGGCAACCGGGGAGCTGTTTTTT
CASSIAGATGELFF
>-|-|TRBJ2-3|14|TRBV12-3/TRBV12-4
TGTGCCAGCAGTTTGGCGTACGTAACAGATACGCAGTATTTT
CASSLAYVTDTQYF
>few|-|TRBJ2-5|14|TRBV29-1
TGCAGCGTTGAAACAGGGTGGGGGCCAGAGACCCAGTACTTC
CSVETGWGPETQYF
>-|TRBD1|TRBJ1-1|15|TRBV6-5
TGTGCCAGCAGCCCCCTAACAGGGGTGGGCACTGAAGCTTTCTTT
CASSPLTGVGTEAFF
>few|-|TRBJ2-7|14|TRBV6-2/TRBV6-3
TGTGCCAGCAGTGCAAGCGCCAGGGTAAACGAGCAGTACTTC
CASSASARVNEQYF
>few|-|TRBJ2-7|13|TRBV10-3
TGTGCCATCGGGCCCGGGGGCTACAACGAGCAGTACTTC
CAIGPGGYNEQYF
>few|TRBD1|TRBJ2-1|14|TRBV28
TGTGCCAGCAGTAGACAGGGGGGCACCAATGAGCAGTTCTTC
CASSRQGGTNEQFF
>few|-|TRBJ1-2|15|TRBV4-1
TGCGCCAGCAGCCAAGAGGGGATGGGGGCATATGGCTACACCTTC
CASSQEGMGAYGYTF
>-|-|TRBJ2-5|15|TRBV6-5
TGTGCCAGCAGTCGATTATCTCGAGGGCAAGAGACCCAGTACTTC
CASSRLSRGQETQYF
>-|-|TRBJ1-2|13|TRBV27
TGTGCCAGCAATTCAGGGGCTGGCTATGGCTACACCTTC
CASNSGAGYGYTF
>-|TRBD1|TRBJ1-4|16|TRBV13
TGTGCCAGCAGCGAGGGACAGGAAGTAAGGGGAGAAAAACTGTTTTTT
CASSEGQEVRGEKLFF
>-|-|TRBJ1-1|13|TRBV6-6
TGTGCCAGCAGTCCCAGTGGCGGGCTGGAAGCTTTCTTT
CASSPSGGLEAFF
>-|TRBD1|TRBJ1-1|13|TRBV15
TGTGCCACGACCGGACAGGGAGGGACTGGAGCTTTCTTT
CATTGQGGTGAFF
>-|-|TRBJ2-4|17|TRBV28
TGTGCCAGCAGTTTGGATCGGGGGAGGTCAGCCAAAAACATTCAGTACTTC
CASSLDRGRSAKNIQYF
>few|-|TRBJ2-5|14|TRBV9
TGTGCCAGCAGCCCAGTGCCGTACCAAGAGACCCAGTACTTC
CASSPVPYQETQYF
>-|-|TRBJ2-5|17|TRBV20-1
TGCAGTGCTAGAGTATTCGGCACAGCCGGGTTCCAAGAGACCCAGTACTTC
CSARVFGTAGFQETQYF
>few|TRBD2|TRBJ2-1|15|TRBV28
TGTGCCAGCAGTTTATGGACTAGCGGGGGAAATGAGCAGTTCTTC
CASSLWTSGGNEQFF
>-|-|TRBJ2-2|10|TRBV9
TGTGCCAGTGGTGGCAGGGAGCTGTTTTTT
CASGGRELFF
>once|TRBD2|TRBJ2-1|16|TRBV7-2
TGTGCCAGCAGCTCCCTGGATGAGATGACTAGCGGGGATCAGTTCTTC
CASSSLDEMTSGDQFF
>-|TRBD1|TRBJ2-7|15|TRBV28
TGTGCCAGCAGTTTATGGGTACAGGGGCAAAGCGAGCAGTACTTC
CASSLWVQGQSEQYF
>-|TRBD1|TRBJ2-5|15|TRBV29-1
TGCAGCGTCGCCCGAAGGGACAGGGGGCTGGAGACCCGGTACTTC
CSVARRDRGLETRYF
>few|-|TRBJ2-5|14|TRBV12-3/TRBV12-4
TGTGCCAGCAGGACGGAACGGTACCAAGAGACCCAGTACTTC
CASRTERYQETQYF